This record concerns one T cell receptor (beta chain) sequence. The data derive from a study of T cell responses to AZD1222 COVID-19 vaccine. Overall study: Second doses at about 4 or about 12 weeks were pooled.

Libraries were prepared by immunoSEQ multiplex PCR; TCRdb keeps only in-frame clonotypes and omits some of them. The profile shows some 56,000 clones, 70% to 90% of them singletons. Germline assignment: CDR1 SGHRS and CDR2 YFSETQ. This CDR3 is built from 16 residues. Trimming took 4 bases from V and 0 from J, leaving 13 bases between them. This chain links TRBV5-1 with TRBJ2-2; D could derive from TRBD1 or TRBD2 (5 bases each). The receptor was derived from an adult in good health. The sample consisted of peripheral blood, taken on day 0 of AZD1222 vaccination. CDR3 in amino acids: CASSDLGTSNTGELFF. The CDR3 DNA reads as TGCGCCAGCAGCGACCTAGGGACCTCGAACACCGGGGAGCTGTTTTTT.